The next 8 T cell receptor beta chains were all read from a single sample in a study of regulatory T cells in long-lasting Graves disease. Sample time point: newly diagnosed GD, antithyroid drugs for less than 3 months. The TCR library used RNA extracted from PBMCs. Building the TCR beta libraries relied on iRepertoire HTBI primers, and CDR3 regions underwent Arm-PCR. Each CDR3 protein is one row after TCRdb ran MiXCR on the multiplex PCR reads. The repertoire holds about 440,000 distinct CDR3 sequences, with approximately 15% as singletons. The data also belong to a second study, concerning T cells in Graves' hyperthyroidism and ophthalmopathy.

The sample consisted of peripheral blood mononuclear cells (PBMCs), taken at new diagnosis, from a patient treated with antithyroid drugs. The receptors come from a woman under 40 with Graves disease.

This clonotype was seen more than once but under ten times. J is TRBJ1-5 and V is TRBV10-3; D not certain. In germline, CDR1 is ENHRY, CDR2 SYGVKD. V gave up 6 bases and J gave up 9 bases, with 15 bases separating them. The CDR3 runs 13 residues. CDR3: CAIRPGSKSPQHF. CDR3 in DNA: TGTGCCATCAGGCCCGGCAGCAAATCGCCCCAGCATTTT.

As to this clonotype: A much larger clone is a single base away; this may be a read error. The chain links TRBV5-1 to TRBJ1-1; perhaps TRBD1 as D (5 bases). The length of the CDR3 is 14 residues. Germline-derived CDR1 and CDR2 are SGHRS and YFSETQ. CDR3: CASSLGGGPTEALF. CDR3 sequence (DNA): TGCGCCAGCAGCTTGGGGGGGGGACCCACTGAAGCTCTCTTT.

This clonotype has a count of ten or more. This chain links TRBV11-3 with TRBJ2-7; 10 bases are shared with TRBD1. Germline-derived CDR1 and CDR2 are SGHNT and YENEEA. The trim removed 5 bases at V and 3 bases at J, leaving 7 bases unmatched. CDR3 length equals 15 residues. CDR3 amino acids: CASSRRRDRGYEQYF. CDR3 in DNA: TGTGCCAGCAGCCGAAGGAGGGACAGGGGCTACGAGCAGTACTTC.

This sequence joins TRBV6-1 and TRBJ2-7; 7 nucleotides match TRBD1. Per the germline V gene, CDR1 is MNHNS and CDR2 is SASEGT. Germline trimming cut 8 bases from V and 3 bases from J; bases unmatched to any gene: 7. CDR3 size: 13 residues. Here the CDR3 DNA reads TGTGCCAGCCAACCGGGACAGTTCTACGAGCAGTACTTC. This encodes CASQPGQFYEQYF.

This clonotype occurred a few times. The J gene is TRBJ2-4, the V gene TRBV24-1; 7 bases are a match to TRBD1. The CDR3 has 18 residues. V was clipped by 4 bases and J by 0 bases; unmatched bases: 11. Germline V gene sequence: CDR1 KGHDR, CDR2 SFDVKD. Here the CDR3 DNA reads TGTGCCACCAGTGACTCCTCCGACAGGGCGATAGCCAAAAACATTCAGTACTTC. Its protein is CATSDSSDRAIAKNIQYF.

This clonotype was seen at least ten times. V gene TRBV7-9 combines with J gene TRBJ2-1, with 12 bases identical to TRBD2. CDR1 SEHNR and CDR2 FQNEAQ come from the germline V gene (reference sequence). The CDR3 runs to 17 residues. V dropped 2 bases and J dropped 5; count of bases not matched to a gene: 7. The CDR3 DNA follows: TGTGCCAGCAGCTTATTCCGGACTAGCGGGAAAAACAATGAGCAGTTCTTC. Translated: CASSLFRTSGKNNEQFF.

Ten or more counts support this clonotype. The DNA for the CDR3 is TGTGCCAGCAGTCAACAGGGCTCTGGGGCCAACGTCCTGACTTTC. It translates to CASSQQGSGANVLTF. This sequence joins TRBV28 and TRBJ2-6, with D possibly TRBD1 on 6 matching bases. Germline assignment: CDR1 MDHEN and CDR2 SYDVKM. This CDR3 has 15 amino acids. V lost 5 bases, J lost 0 bases, and 8 bases lay in between. The full variable domain, in which reference TRBV28 and TRBJ2-6 provide the parts outside the CDR3, is DVKVTQSSRYLVKRTGEKVFLECVQDMDHENMFWYRQDPGLGLRLIYFSYDVKMKEKGDIPEGYSVSREKKERFSLILESASTNQTSMYLCASSQQGSGANVLTFGAGSRLTVL.

This clonotype has just a few counts. The V gene is TRBV6-5, the J gene TRBJ2-3; possibly TRBD1 or TRBD2 for D (5 bases each). Looked up from germline, CDR1 is MNHEY and CDR2 is SVGAGI. V was trimmed by 3 bases and J by 3 bases, leaving 22 bases between them. The CDR3 extends over 18 amino acids. The CDR3 DNA reads as TGTGCCAGCAGTTATCCCTCTCGAGGGGCCTGGACTACAGATACGCAGTATTTT. Its translation is CASSYPSRGAWTTDTQYF.